The present TCR beta chain was sequenced within a study of T cell changes during pregnancy in multiple sclerosis (dated by TCRdb to the late 2010s). The study in broad terms: The study looked at changes in the T cell repertoire across pregnancy in women with multiple sclerosis.

To prepare the library, the immunoSEQ multiplex PCR assay was applied. This is the immuneACCESS table as TCRdb keeps it, with only in-frame sequences that have V and J called. A part of the clones is gone; compared with another copy, unresolved V genes explain less than half, and the rest is unexplained. The sample data list tens of thousands of clones, and roughly 92% of these were observed just once. The ten largest clones represent approximately 3% of the sample. The CDR3, from cysteine to phenylalanine, totals 15 residues. Kept here is only the CDR3 DNA, which spans 45 bases and is read in frame from base 1. CDR1 is given as SGHKS and CDR2 as YYEKEE, both from the germline V gene (reference sequence). The V and J ends are trimmed by 0 bases and 3 bases, leaving 12 bases between them. Of note for this clone: Its antigen is still unknown. Nothing much larger sits one base from this clone, and base qualities are not available.

The clonotype was recovered from a female donor in good health, enrolled as a control in a pregnancy study. The material was CD8+ T cells from peripheral blood mononuclear cells, obtained in the third trimester of pregnancy. This chain joins TRBV5-5 to TRBJ1-2; the D gene is not confidently resolved. The encoded CDR3 is CASSLEVGVDYGYTF. The DNA sequence reads TGTGCCAGCAGCTTGGAAGTGGGCGTCGACTATGGCTACACCTTC.